The present TCR beta chain was sequenced within a study of T cell changes during pregnancy in multiple sclerosis. The repertoire was sequenced with immunoSEQ multiplex PCR; TCRdb's copy has only in-frame clones and lacks some. The repertoire holds 70,000 to 95,000 clones, roughly 91% seen once, with 3.5% to 4.5% in the top ten. Germline trimming cut 5 bases from V and 4 bases from J; bases unmatched to any gene: 7. Germline CDR1 and CDR2: LNHDA and SQIVND (reference sequence). The CDR3 runs to 15 residues. The source material was peripheral blood, sampled in the first trimester of pregnancy. The genes are TRBV19 and TRBJ1-4, with 7 bases fitting TRBD1. This clonotype was obtained from a female donor with multiple sclerosis, enrolled in a pregnancy study. CDR3 DNA: TGTGCCAGTAGTCCTCGACAGGGAAGTAATGAAAAACTGTTTTTT. It is translated as CASSPRQGSNEKLFF.